This T cell receptor (beta chain) appears in the sequencing data of a study of shared clonotypes between healthy human individuals. The overall study: Three plates each covered CD4 naive and memory; CD8 naive two, CD8 memory one. Overall study findings and caveats: The study found about 4.6% of naive CD4 clonotypes shared across a few donors.

Per the germline V gene, CDR1 is MNHNS and CDR2 is SASEGT. This CDR3 has 14 residues. V lost 7 bases and J lost 4, with 15 bases in between. Only in-frame clones appear in the TCRdb table, and some are missing; sequencing was by immunoSEQ multiplex PCR. Here the sample spans about 680,000 clones, around 74% being singletons. A remark on this clone: Its antigen is unknown.

The receptor was isolated from a woman aged 25-40 years in good health. Material: memory CD4+ T cells sorted from blood. Stated subset: CD45RA-negative fraction. The chain is built from TRBV6-1 and TRBJ2-3; a weak D match, TRBD2 (6 bases). The CDR3 sequence is CASKKEGGPDTQYF. CDR3 sequence (DNA): TGTGCCAGCAAAAAGGAGGGAGGTCCAGATACGCAGTATTTT.